Listed here are 15 T cell receptor beta chains from one sample, sequenced in a study of blood T cell repertoires in COVID-19. Assay used: immunoSEQ multiplex PCR; TCRdb lists only in-frame clones, some missing. This sample has about 190,000 clones, with around 91% found just once. The sample was peripheral blood. The receptors stem from a man between 50 and 59 years old with acute or convalescent COVID-19.

The chain has TRBV30 and TRBJ1-6, with D maybe TRBD1 (5 bases). Germline V gene lookup returns CDR1 GTSNPN and CDR2 SVGIG (reference sequence). The CDR3 has 15 amino acids. Between the trimmed V and J ends, which lost 3 bases and 9 bases, there was a span of 18 bases. The CDR3 loop reads CAWSPGTGGPSPLHF. Here the CDR3 DNA reads TGTGCCTGGAGCCCCGGGACCGGGGGTCCTTCACCCCTCCACTTT.

This chain joins TRBV6-5 and TRBJ2-7; 7 bases fit TRBD1. CDR3 length: 15 residues. Germline lookup yields CDR1 MNHEY and CDR2 SVGAGI. Trimming at V came to 9 bases and at J to 0 bases, leaving 11 bases not matched to a gene. CDR3 sequence (DNA): TGTGCCAGTAGCCTAGGGGGCCCTAACTCCTACGAGCAGTACTTC. It translates to CASSLGGPNSYEQYF.

The chain employs TRBV5-6 and TRBJ2-1; 7 bases are shared with TRBD2. The germline CDR1 and CDR2 sequences are SGHDT and YYEEEE. The trim removed 0 bases at V and 8 bases at J, leaving 11 bases unmatched. The CDR3 is 16 residues long. CDR3 in amino acids: CASSLVGGTMRDEQFF. CDR3 bases: TGTGCCAGCAGCTTGGTGGGAGGGACCATGAGGGATGAGCAGTTCTTC.

J is TRBJ2-3 and V is TRBV14, with D hard to call. Germline V gives CDR1 SGHDN, CDR2 FVKESK. This CDR3 is 16 amino acids long. Trimming took off 1 base at V and 0 bases at J, with 11 bases between the two ends. The CDR3 loop is CASSQGRHASTDTQYF. The CDR3 nucleotides are TGTGCCAGCAGCCAAGGAAGACATGCTAGCACAGATACGCAGTATTTT.

The CDR3 DNA reads as TGTGCCAGCAGTTACGCAACCGGTACGGGTTACGAGCAGTACTTC. Its translation is CASSYATGTGYEQYF. This chain uses TRBV6-5 with TRBJ2-7; D gene uncertain. This CDR3 region has 15 residues. CDR1 MNHEY and CDR2 SVGAGI come from the germline V gene. V gave up 2 bases and J gave up 4 bases, with 15 bases separating them.

This chain uses TRBV27 with TRBJ1-6, with 11 bases matching TRBD1. J was trimmed by 3 bases and V by 8 bases; bases with no gene match: 6. The CDR3 has 16 amino acids. Germline CDR1 is MNHEY and CDR2 is SMNVEV (reference sequence). The DNA of the CDR3 is TGTGCCAGCCGACCCGGGACAGGGGGCTATAATTCACCCCTCCACTTT. Translated, it gives CASRPGTGGYNSPLHF.

V usage is TRBV7-8 and J usage is TRBJ2-7; 9 bases agree with TRBD1. The CDR3 is 16 residues long. The junction had 8 bases not matched to a gene; V was cut back by 5 bases and J by 0 bases. CDR1 SGHVS and CDR2 FQNEAQ come from the germline V gene. CDR3 sequence (DNA): TGTGCCAGCAGCACCCAGGGGACAGGGAGCTCCTACGAGCAGTACTTC. Amino acid sequence: CASSTQGTGSSYEQYF.

This chain connects TRBV6-5 to TRBJ2-4; a weak D match, TRBD1 (5 bases). With 2 bases removed from V and 4 bases from J, the gap between germline ends came to 9 bases. The germline V gene has CDR1 MNHEY and CDR2 SVGAGI. The CDR3 consists of 14 residues. CDR3: CASSYAGSKNIQYF. The DNA for the CDR3 is TGTGCCAGCAGTTACGCAGGGTCTAAAAACATTCAGTACTTC.

The J gene is TRBJ1-5, the V gene TRBV5-8; tentative D call: TRBD1 (6 bases). Germline CDR1 SGHTS, CDR2 YDEGEE. The ends were cut back, 3 bases at V and 2 bases at J, with 15 bases in the middle. CDR3 length: 16 residues. The CDR3: CASSWKGVAGNQPQHF. The CDR3 coding sequence is TGTGCCAGCAGCTGGAAGGGGGTAGCAGGCAATCAGCCCCAGCATTTT.

The chain joins TRBV11-2 to TRBJ2-5; 7 positions agree with TRBD1. V dropped 7 bases and J dropped 1; count of bases not matched to a gene: 12. The V gene's germline CDR1 is SGHAT and CDR2 FQNNGV. The CDR3 is 16 amino acids. The chain's CDR3 is CASTEGGGQGQETQYF. The CDR3 DNA reads TGTGCCAGCACCGAAGGGGGCGGGCAGGGCCAAGAGACCCAGTACTTC. Full variable domain (outside the CDR3, taken from reference TRBV11-2 and TRBJ2-5): EAGVAQSPRYKIIEKRQSVAFWCNPISGHATLYWYQQILGQGPKLLIQFQNNGVVDDSQLPKDRFSAERLKGVDSTLKIQPAKLEDSAVYLCASTEGGGQGQETQYFGPGTRLLVL.

This clone has just a few counts. The rearrangement uses TRBV10-1 and TRBJ2-1; 14 bases fit TRBD2. The CDR3 covers 18 residues. Germline assignment: CDR1 WNHNN and CDR2 SYGVQD (reference sequence). The trim removed 3 bases at V and 1 base at J, leaving 5 bases unmatched. The DNA for the CDR3 is TGCGCCAGCAGTGACGGACTAGCGGGAGGACTATCCTACAATGAGCAGTTCTTC. It encodes CASSDGLAGGLSYNEQFF.

The chain is built from TRBV2 and TRBJ2-1; D perhaps matches TRBD2 (6 bases). This CDR3 region has 15 residues. Trimming took off 6 bases at V and 3 bases at J, with 15 bases between the two ends. In germline, CDR1 is SNHLY, CDR2 FYNNEI. Written as DNA, the CDR3 is TGTGCCAGCAGCATTCCGGGACTTCACTACAATGAGCAGTTCTTC. Translating it yields CASSIPGLHYNEQFF.

V usage is TRBV28 and J usage is TRBJ1-5, with D possibly matching TRBD1 (5 bases). Germline assignment: CDR1 MDHEN and CDR2 SYDVKM. V lost 5 bases and J 0 bases, leaving 23 bases between the germline ends. This CDR3 contains 19 residues. CDR3 sequence reads: CASSALQGAILYSNQPQHF. In DNA, the CDR3 is TGTGCCAGCAGTGCCTTACAAGGGGCAATACTTTATAGCAATCAGCCCCAGCATTTT.

The chain combines TRBV18 with TRBJ2-5, with D uncertain. The CDR3 contains 16 residues. Per germline, CDR1 KGHSH and CDR2 LQKENI. V dropped 3 bases and J dropped 1 base, with 15 bases sitting between them. CDR3 in DNA: TGTGCCAGCTCACCCACCACCTGGAGTAGCCAAGAGACCCAGTACTTC. Protein sequence: CASSPTTWSSQETQYF.

The CDR3 here is CASSSGTAAKTQYF. CDR3 nucleotide sequence: TGTGCCAGCAGCTCTGGGACAGCGGCCAAGACCCAGTACTTC. This chain connects TRBV6-5 to TRBJ2-5; 7 bases agree with TRBD1. The trim removed 6 bases at V and 6 bases at J, leaving 10 bases unmatched. CDR1 and CDR2 (germline): MNHEY, SVGAGI. CDR3 length: 14 residues.